Presented here are 9 T cell receptor beta chains from one specimen sequenced in a study of spatial heterogeneity in lung cancer. The time point is: sample taken at primary tumor resection. The study sequenced unsorted whole RNA from tumor, nontumor lung or frozen PBMC. TCRdb processed the 5' RACE reads anew with MiXCR; each CDR3 protein has one entry. The profile shows roughly 48,000 distinct CDR3 sequences, about 5.8% of them singletons. Sample: PBMCs, taken at surgery. The receptors here all came from a male donor with early-stage non-small cell lung cancer.

Many counts were recorded for this clonotype. CDR3 in amino acids: CASSTGRGGTMNTEAFF. The CDR3 nucleotides are TGCGCCAGCAGCACCGGGCGTGGGGGAACTATGAACACTGAAGCTTTCTTT. The chain employs TRBV5-1 and TRBJ1-1; D possibly corresponds to TRBD1 (5 bases). Trimming pared 4 bases from V and 0 bases from J, leaving 19 bases between. Germline loops: CDR1 SGHRS, CDR2 YFSETQ. This CDR3 has 17 amino acids.

This clonotype was seen many times. This chain joins TRBV18 and TRBJ2-5; D perhaps matches TRBD2 (5 bases). The germline V and J ends were trimmed by 0 bases and 3 bases, with 8 bases remaining between them. Germline CDR1 reads KGHSH; CDR2 reads LQKENI. The CDR3 loop spans 14 amino acids. CDR3 bases: TGTGCCAGCTCACCACCAGGACTTAAAGAGACCCAGTACTTC. Amino acid sequence: CASSPPGLKETQYF.

This clonotype turned up a few times. The chain combines TRBV6-5 with TRBJ1-1; no clear D gene. Germline loops: CDR1 MNHEY, CDR2 SVGAGI. This CDR3 contains 13 residues. Between the trimmed V and J ends, which lost 6 bases and 1 base, there was a span of 9 bases. The DNA of the CDR3 is TGTGCCAGCAGAAGACAACCGAACACTGAAGCTTTCTTT. Translation gives CASRRQPNTEAFF.

In its sample, this clonotype was seen many times. The chain employs TRBV3-1 and TRBJ1-1; TRBD1 is a possible D gene (6 bases). The CDR3 spans 14 residues. Germline-derived CDR1 and CDR2 are LGHDT and YNNKEL (reference sequence). The V end lost 1 base, the J end lost 6 bases, and 12 bases lay between the germline ends. CDR3 sequence (DNA): TGTGCCAGCAGCCAAGGCGGCAGGGGCGCTGAAGCTTTCTTT. Its protein is CASSQGGRGAEAFF.

In this sample, this clonotype turned up many times. The chain has TRBV24-1 and TRBJ2-1; D is unresolved. This CDR3 is 13 amino acids long. V lost 2 bases, J lost 10 bases, and 11 bases lay in between. Germline V gene sequence: CDR1 KGHDR, CDR2 SFDVKD. The CDR3 DNA reads as TGTGCCACCAGTGATTCTGCTACCCAGGAGCAGTTCTTC. Protein: CATSDSATQEQFF.

This clonotype was counted ten times or more. The rearrangement links TRBV29-1 to TRBJ2-5; 10 bases map to TRBD2. CDR3 length: 15 amino acids. V trimming: 5 bases; J trimming: 4 bases; junction bases outside the gene matches: 10. Germline V gene lookup returns CDR1 SQVTM and CDR2 ANQGSEA. The CDR3 bases are TGCAGCGTTTATGGACTAGCGGAATGGGGAGAGACCCAGTACTTC. Translating gives CSVYGLAEWGETQYF.

Many counts were recorded for this clonotype. This chain links TRBV5-1 with TRBJ2-5; 8 bases fit TRBD1. From germline, CDR1 is SGHRS and CDR2 YFSETQ. CDR3 length: 13 amino acids. The V gene end was trimmed by 4 bases and the J gene end by 4 bases; junction bases not matched to a gene: 3. CDR3 coding DNA: TGCGCCAGCAGCCGAGGGACAGGAGAGACCCAGTACTTC. Translation gives CASSRGTGETQYF.

This clonotype was recorded many times. The V and J genes are TRBV20-1 and TRBJ2-7; 7 bases agree with TRBD2. The CDR3 extends over 15 amino acids. From germline, CDR1 is DFQATT and CDR2 SNEGSKA (reference sequence). Trimming took 3 bases from V and 0 from J; bases not matched to a gene: 8. DNA for the CDR3: TGCAGTGCTAGCCGTGCCAGCGGGGCCTCCTACGAGCAGTACTTC. Translated, it gives CSASRASGASYEQYF.

In its sample, this clonotype was seen many times. The gene calls are TRBV7-2 and TRBJ2-7; TRBD1 matches at 7 bases. J lost 0 bases, V lost 4 bases, and 3 bases had no gene match. The germline V gene encodes CDR1 SGHTA and CDR2 FQGNSA. The CDR3 totals 14 residues. CDR3 DNA: TGTGCCAGCAGCTGGGACAGAGCCTCCTACGAGCAGTACTTC. This translates into CASSWDRASYEQYF.